One and the same sample provided the 3 T cell receptor beta chains below, sequenced in a study of shared clonotypes between healthy human individuals. Clones were read by immunoSEQ multiplex PCR, and TCRdb kept only the in-frame ones, dropping some. The top ten clones hold about 25% of a sample with hundreds of thousands of clones, over 90% of them seen once. CD45RO-negative, CCR7-selected cells formed the naive CD8 fraction, which excluded terminally differentiated effector memory CD45RA+ cells. Material for sequencing was naive CD8+ T cells sorted from blood. The receptors derive from a man younger than 40 in good health.

This clone showed up just once. This rearrangement joins TRBV29-1 to TRBJ1-4; unclear D gene. This CDR3 comprises 11 residues. Germline values: CDR1 SQVTM, CDR2 ANQGSEA. V was cut by 5 bases and J by 5 bases, with 6 bases left in between. The CDR3 DNA reads as TGCAGCGTTTTGACCAATGAAAAACTGTTTTTT. This translates into CSVLTNEKLFF.

The V and J genes are TRBV9 and TRBJ1-2, with a tentative D call TRBD1 (5 bases). The germline V gene encodes CDR1 SGDLS and CDR2 YYNGEE. The CDR3 has 14 amino acids. V lost 4 bases to trimming and J lost 8 bases, with 18 bases between them. The CDR3 region is CASSPGTHAQGYTF. The CDR3 nucleotides read TGTGCCAGCAGCCCAGGGACTCACGCACAGGGCTACACCTTC.

The chain uses TRBV27 and TRBJ1-2; no reliable D call. Germline CDR1 MNHEY, CDR2 SMNVEV (reference sequence). The CDR3 length is 13 residues. The ends were cut back, 3 bases at V and 4 bases at J, with 9 bases in the middle. The DNA of the CDR3 is TGTGCCAGCAGTTTTGCCGGAACCTATGGCTACACCTTC. It specifies CASSFAGTYGYTF.